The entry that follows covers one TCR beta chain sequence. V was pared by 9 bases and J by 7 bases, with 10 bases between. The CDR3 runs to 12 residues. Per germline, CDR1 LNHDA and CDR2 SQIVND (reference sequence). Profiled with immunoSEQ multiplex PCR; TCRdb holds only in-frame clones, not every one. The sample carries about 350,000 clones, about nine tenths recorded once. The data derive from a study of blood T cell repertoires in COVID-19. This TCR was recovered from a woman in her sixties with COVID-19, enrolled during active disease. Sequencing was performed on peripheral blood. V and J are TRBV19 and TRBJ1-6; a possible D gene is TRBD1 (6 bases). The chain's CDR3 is CASTGLNSPLHF. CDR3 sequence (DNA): TGTGCCAGCACAGGGTTGAATTCACCCCTCCACTTT.